A single sample gave rise to the 3 T cell receptor beta chains below, sequenced in a study of blood T cell repertoires in COVID-19. Assay used: immunoSEQ multiplex PCR; TCRdb lists only in-frame clones, some missing. In the table there are 150,000 or so clones, about 86% of which are singletons. The sequenced sample consisted of peripheral blood. The receptors shown here come from a woman aged 55-70 years with acute or convalescent COVID-19.

The chain has TRBV4-3 and TRBJ2-5; 9 bases fit TRBD1. After removal of 4 bases from V and 4 bases from J, the junction contained 13 bases not matched to a gene. Germline V gene lookup returns CDR1 LGHNA and CDR2 YSLEER. This CDR3 has 17 residues. The CDR3: CASSRFQGQGFGETQYF. CDR3 nucleotide sequence: TGCGCCAGCAGCCGGTTTCAGGGACAGGGCTTTGGAGAGACCCAGTACTTC.

The chain uses TRBV5-1 and TRBJ1-4, with 10 nucleotides matching TRBD1. The CDR3 consists of 15 residues. The V and J ends lost 0 bases and 8 bases, in that order; junction bases with no gene match: 4. The germline gives CDR1 SGHRS, CDR2 YFSETQ. The DNA for the CDR3 is TGCGCCAGCAGCTTGGTCGGGACAGGGGTGGAAAAACTGTTTTTT. This encodes CASSLVGTGVEKLFF.

The V gene is TRBV2, the J gene TRBJ2-7; the match to TRBD2 covers 7 bases. Per germline, CDR1 SNHLY and CDR2 FYNNEI. This CDR3 spans 16 amino acids. Unmatched junction bases numbered 17, after V lost 7 bases and J lost 5 bases. This CDR3 is CASTKGSWGGSNEQYF. The CDR3 region has the DNA TGTGCCAGCACTAAAGGGTCGTGGGGGGGTTCTAACGAGCAGTACTTC.